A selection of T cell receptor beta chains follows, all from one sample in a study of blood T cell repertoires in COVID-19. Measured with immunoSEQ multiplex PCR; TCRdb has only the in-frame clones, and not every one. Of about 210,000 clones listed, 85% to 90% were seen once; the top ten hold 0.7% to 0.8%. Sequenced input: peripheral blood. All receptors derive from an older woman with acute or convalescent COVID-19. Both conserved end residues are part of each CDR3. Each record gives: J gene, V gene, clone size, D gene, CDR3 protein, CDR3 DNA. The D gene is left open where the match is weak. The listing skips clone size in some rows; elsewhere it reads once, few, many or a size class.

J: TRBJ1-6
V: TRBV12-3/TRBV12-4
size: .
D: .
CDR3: CASSSARESPLHF
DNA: TGTGCCAGCAGTTCCGCCCGGGAATCACCCCTCCACTTT

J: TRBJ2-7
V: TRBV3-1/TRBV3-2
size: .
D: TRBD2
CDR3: CASSQGRGGLAGRYEQYF
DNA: TGTGCCAGCAGCCAAGGCCGTGGTGGGCTAGCGGGACGCTACGAGCAGTACTTC

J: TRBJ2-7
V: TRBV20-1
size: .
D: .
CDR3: CSASIPELVWEQYF
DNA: TGCAGTGCTAGTATTCCCGAACTAGTATGGGAGCAGTACTTC

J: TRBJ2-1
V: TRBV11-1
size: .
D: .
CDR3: CASSLNGGIYNEQFF
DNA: TGTGCCAGCAGCTTAAATGGCGGGATCTACAATGAGCAGTTCTTC

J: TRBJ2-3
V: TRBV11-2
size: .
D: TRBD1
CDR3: CASGGTGANTDTQYF
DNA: TGTGCCTCCGGGGGGACAGGGGCTAACACAGATACGCAGTATTTT

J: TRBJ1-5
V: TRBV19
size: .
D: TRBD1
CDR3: CASSMIGGSPNQPQHF
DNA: TGTGCCAGTAGCATGATAGGGGGCTCCCCCAATCAGCCCCAGCATTTT

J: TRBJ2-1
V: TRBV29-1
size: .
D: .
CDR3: CSVEWGRVYNEQFF
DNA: TGCAGCGTTGAATGGGGCAGAGTGTACAATGAGCAGTTCTTC

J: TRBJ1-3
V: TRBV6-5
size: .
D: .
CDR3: CASSLGGSGRNTIYF
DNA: TGTGCCAGCAGTTTGGGAGGCTCCGGGAGAAACACCATATATTTT

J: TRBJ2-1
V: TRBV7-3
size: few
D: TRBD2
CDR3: CASSLGTSGRGEQFF
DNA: TGTGCCAGCAGCTTGGGGACTAGCGGGAGAGGTGAGCAGTTCTTC

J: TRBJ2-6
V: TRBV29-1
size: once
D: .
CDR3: CSVETSGANVLTF
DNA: TGCAGCGTTGAAACATCTGGGGCCAACGTCCTGACTTTC

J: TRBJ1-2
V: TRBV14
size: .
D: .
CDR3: CASSPFVAYGYTF
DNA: TGTGCCAGCAGCCCTTTTGTAGCCTATGGCTACACCTTC

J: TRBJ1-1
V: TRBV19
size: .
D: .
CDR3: CASSIGAGNTEAFF
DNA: TGTGCCAGTAGTATTGGAGCCGGGAACACTGAAGCTTTCTTT

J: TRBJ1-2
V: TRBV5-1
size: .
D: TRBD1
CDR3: CASSLPTGAGQMGYTF
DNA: TGCGCCAGCAGCTTGCCGACAGGGGCCGGGCAGATGGGCTACACCTTC

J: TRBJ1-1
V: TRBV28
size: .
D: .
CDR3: CASTSLFTEAFF
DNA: TGTGCCAGCACCTCCCTTTTCACTGAAGCTTTCTTT

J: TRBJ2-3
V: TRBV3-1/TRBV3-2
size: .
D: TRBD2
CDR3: CASSQAGGSTDTQYF
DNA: TGTGCCAGCAGCCAAGCGGGGGGGAGCACAGATACGCAGTATTTT

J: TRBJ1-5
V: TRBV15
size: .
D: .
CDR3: CATSRDRRGNQPQHF
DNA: TGTGCCACCAGCAGAGATCGACGGGGCAATCAGCCCCAGCATTTT

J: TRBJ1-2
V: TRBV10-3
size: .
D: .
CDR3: CAISVGGGYTF
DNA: TGTGCCATCAGTGTGGGAGGTGGCTACACCTTC

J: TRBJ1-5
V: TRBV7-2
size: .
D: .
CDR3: CASSSNGNQPQHF
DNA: TGTGCCAGCAGCTCAAATGGCAATCAGCCCCAGCATTTT

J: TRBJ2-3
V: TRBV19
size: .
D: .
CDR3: CASSRRPSTDTQYF
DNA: TGTGCCAGTAGTAGGAGACCTAGCACAGATACGCAGTATTTT

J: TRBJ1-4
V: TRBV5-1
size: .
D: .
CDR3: CASSFEGVKLFF
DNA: TGCGCCAGCAGCTTTGAAGGAGTTAAACTGTTTTTT

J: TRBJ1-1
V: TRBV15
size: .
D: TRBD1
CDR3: CATSRDRQGSTEAFF
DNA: TGTGCCACCAGCAGAGATCGACAGGGGAGCACTGAAGCTTTCTTT

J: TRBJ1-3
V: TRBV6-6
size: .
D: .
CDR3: CASTFGGLSGNTIYF
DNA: TGTGCCAGCACTTTTGGGGGCCTCTCTGGAAACACCATATATTTT

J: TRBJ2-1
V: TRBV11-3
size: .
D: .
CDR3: CASSPREVGNNEQFF
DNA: TGTGCCAGCAGCCCCAGGGAAGTCGGTAACAATGAGCAGTTCTTC

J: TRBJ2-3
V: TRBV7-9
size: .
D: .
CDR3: CASSTARAPSGTDTQYF
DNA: TGTGCCAGCAGCACCGCCAGGGCCCCGTCGGGCACAGATACGCAGTATTTT

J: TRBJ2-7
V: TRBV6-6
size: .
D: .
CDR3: CASSSPAQGSDEQYF
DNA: TGTGCCAGCAGCTCCCCCGCACAGGGTAGCGACGAGCAGTACTTC

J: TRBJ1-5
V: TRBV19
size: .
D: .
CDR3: CASSMASQGSQPQHF
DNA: TGTGCCAGTAGTATGGCCAGCCAGGGCAGTCAGCCCCAGCATTTT

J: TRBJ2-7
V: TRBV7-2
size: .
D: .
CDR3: CASSLEDSRAGYEQYF
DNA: TGTGCCAGCAGCTTAGAGGATAGTCGGGCAGGGTACGAGCAGTACTTC

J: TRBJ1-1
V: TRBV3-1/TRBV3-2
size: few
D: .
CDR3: CASSQGIEAFF
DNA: TGTGCCAGCAGCCAAGGTATTGAAGCTTTCTTT

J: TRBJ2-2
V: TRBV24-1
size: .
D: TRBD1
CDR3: CATTGQGDTGELFF
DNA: TGTGCCACGACGGGACAGGGAGACACCGGGGAGCTGTTTTTT

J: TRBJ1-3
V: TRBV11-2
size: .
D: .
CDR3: CASSFGRSVSGNTIYF
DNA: TGTGCCAGCAGCTTCGGCCGGAGTGTCTCTGGAAACACCATATATTTT

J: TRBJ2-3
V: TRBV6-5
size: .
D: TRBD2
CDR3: CASRLAGGATDTQYF
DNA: TGTGCCAGCAGATTAGCGGGAGGGGCCACAGATACGCAGTATTTT